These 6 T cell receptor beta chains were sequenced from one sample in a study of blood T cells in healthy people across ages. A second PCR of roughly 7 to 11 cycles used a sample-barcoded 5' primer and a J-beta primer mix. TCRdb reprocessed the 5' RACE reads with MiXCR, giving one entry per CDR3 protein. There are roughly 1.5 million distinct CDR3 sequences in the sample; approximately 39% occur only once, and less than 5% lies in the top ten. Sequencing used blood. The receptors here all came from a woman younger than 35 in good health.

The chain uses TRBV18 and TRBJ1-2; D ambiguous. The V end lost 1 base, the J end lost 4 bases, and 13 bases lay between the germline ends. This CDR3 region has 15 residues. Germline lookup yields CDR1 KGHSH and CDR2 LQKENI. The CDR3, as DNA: TGTGCCAGCTCACCACTTGGGGAGATCTTCTATGGCTACACCTTC. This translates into CASSPLGEIFYGYTF.

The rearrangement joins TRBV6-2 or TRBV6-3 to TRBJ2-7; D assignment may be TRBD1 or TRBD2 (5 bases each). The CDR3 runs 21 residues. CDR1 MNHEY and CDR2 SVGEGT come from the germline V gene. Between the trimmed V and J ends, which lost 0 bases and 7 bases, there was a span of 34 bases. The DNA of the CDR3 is TGTGCCAGCAGTTACTCCCCTCGGTGGGCCGGGGACGGTATTACCTACAATGAGCAGTACTTC. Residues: CASSYSPRWAGDGITYNEQYF.

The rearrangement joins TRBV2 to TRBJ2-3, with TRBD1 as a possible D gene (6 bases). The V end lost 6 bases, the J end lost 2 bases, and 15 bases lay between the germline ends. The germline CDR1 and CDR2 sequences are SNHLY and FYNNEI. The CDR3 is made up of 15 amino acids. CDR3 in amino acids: CASRPRDTITDTQYF. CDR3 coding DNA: TGTGCCAGCAGACCCCGGGACACGATCACAGATACGCAGTATTTT.

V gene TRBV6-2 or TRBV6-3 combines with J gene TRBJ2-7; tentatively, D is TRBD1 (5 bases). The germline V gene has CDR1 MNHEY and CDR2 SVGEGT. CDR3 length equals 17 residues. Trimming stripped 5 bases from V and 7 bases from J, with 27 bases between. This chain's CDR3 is CASSNTLASWGSNEQYF. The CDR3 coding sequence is TGTGCCAGCAGTAACACCTTAGCTAGTTGGGGCTCCAATGAGCAGTACTTC.

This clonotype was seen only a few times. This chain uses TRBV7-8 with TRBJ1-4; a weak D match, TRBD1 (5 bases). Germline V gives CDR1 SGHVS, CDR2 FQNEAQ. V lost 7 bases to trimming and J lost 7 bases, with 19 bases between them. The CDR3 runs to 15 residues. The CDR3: CASTPAAGRGEKLFF. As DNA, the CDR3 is TGTGCCAGCACCCCGGCGGCAGGAAGGGGTGAAAAACTGTTTTTT.

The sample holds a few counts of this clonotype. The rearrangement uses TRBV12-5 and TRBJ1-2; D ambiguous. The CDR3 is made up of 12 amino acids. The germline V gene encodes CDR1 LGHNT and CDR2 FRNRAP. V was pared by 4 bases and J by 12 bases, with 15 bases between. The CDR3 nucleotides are TGTGCTAGTGGTTCCCACGTCGGGAGGAACACCTTC. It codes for CASGSHVGRNTF. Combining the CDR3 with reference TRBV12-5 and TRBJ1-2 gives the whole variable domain DARVTQTPRHKVTEMGQEVTMRCQPILGHNTVFWYRQTMMQGLELLAYFRNRAPLDDSGMPKDRFSAEMPDATLATLKIQPSEPRDSAVYFCASGSHVGRNTFGSGTRLTVV.